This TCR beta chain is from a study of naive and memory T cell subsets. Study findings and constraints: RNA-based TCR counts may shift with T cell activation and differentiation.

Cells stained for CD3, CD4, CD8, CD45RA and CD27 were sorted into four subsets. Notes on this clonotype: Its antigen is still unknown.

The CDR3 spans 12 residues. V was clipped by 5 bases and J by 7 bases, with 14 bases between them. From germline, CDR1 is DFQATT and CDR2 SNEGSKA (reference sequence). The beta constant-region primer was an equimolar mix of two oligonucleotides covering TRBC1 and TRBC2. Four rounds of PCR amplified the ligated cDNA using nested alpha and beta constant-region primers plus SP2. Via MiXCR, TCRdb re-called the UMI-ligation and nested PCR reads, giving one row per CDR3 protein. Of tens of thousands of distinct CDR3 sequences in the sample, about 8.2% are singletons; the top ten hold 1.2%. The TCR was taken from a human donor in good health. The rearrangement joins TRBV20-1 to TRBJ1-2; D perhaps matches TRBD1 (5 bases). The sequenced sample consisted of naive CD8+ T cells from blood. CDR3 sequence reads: CSAWDGLSGYTF. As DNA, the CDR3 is TGCAGTGCTTGGGACGGGCTAAGTGGCTACACCTTC.